This T cell receptor beta chain was sequenced in a study of spatial heterogeneity in lung cancer. Study details: When available, follow-up PBMC samples taken a median of around 2 years after resection were sequenced.

V gave up 11 bases and J gave up 0 bases, with 14 bases separating them. The germline V gene encodes CDR1 SNHLY and CDR2 FYNNEI. The CDR3 contains 15 residues. This clonotype came up many times. Individually, TCR cDNA molecules were each labelled with a unique molecular identifier. Each CDR3 protein gets one entry after TCRdb re-called the 5' RACE reads with MiXCR. The data contain tens of thousands of distinct CDR3 sequences, roughly 7% of them singletons. Time point indicated: blood at routine non-recurrence follow-up after resection. Whole RNA from tumor, nontumor lung or frozen PBMC was sequenced unsorted.

This TCR was recovered from a female donor with early-stage non-small cell lung cancer. The rearrangement uses TRBV2 and TRBJ2-6, with no clear D. The sample here was PBMCs, taken at follow-up. The CDR3: CAGGRGLSGANVLTF. DNA for the CDR3: TGTGCCGGTGGCCGAGGCCTCTCTGGGGCCAACGTCCTGACTTTC.